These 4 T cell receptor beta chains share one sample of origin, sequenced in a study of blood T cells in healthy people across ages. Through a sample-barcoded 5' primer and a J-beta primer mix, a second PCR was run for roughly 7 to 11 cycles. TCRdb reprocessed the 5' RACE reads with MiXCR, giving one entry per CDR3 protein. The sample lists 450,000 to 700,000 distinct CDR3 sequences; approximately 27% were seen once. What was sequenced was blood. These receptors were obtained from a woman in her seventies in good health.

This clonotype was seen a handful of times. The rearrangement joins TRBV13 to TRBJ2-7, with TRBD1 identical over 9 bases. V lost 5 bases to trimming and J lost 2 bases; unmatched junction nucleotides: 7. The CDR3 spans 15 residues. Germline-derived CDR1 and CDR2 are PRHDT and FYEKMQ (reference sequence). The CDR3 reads CASSPDRGRTYEQYF. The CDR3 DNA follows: TGTGCCAGCAGCCCAGACAGGGGGAGGACCTACGAGCAGTACTTC.

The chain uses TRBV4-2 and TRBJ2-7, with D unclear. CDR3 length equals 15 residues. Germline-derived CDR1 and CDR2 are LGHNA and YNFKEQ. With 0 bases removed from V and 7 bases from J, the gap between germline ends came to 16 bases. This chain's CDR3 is CASSQDPLQVDEQYF. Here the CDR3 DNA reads TGTGCCAGCAGCCAAGATCCCCTACAAGTTGATGAGCAGTACTTC.

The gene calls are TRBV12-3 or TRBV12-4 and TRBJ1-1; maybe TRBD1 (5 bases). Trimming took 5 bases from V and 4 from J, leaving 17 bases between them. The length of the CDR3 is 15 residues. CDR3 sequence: CASSPTLVRGTEAFF. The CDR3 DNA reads TGTGCCAGCAGTCCTACGCTGGTGAGGGGCACTGAAGCTTTCTTT.

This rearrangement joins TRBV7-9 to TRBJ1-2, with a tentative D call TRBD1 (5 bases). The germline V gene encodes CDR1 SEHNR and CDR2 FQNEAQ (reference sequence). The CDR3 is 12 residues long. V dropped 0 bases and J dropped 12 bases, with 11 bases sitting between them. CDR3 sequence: CASSLARDGHTF. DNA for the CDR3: TGTGCCAGCAGCTTAGCGCGGGACGGACACACCTTC.